Listed here are 22 T cell receptor beta chains from one sample, sequenced in a study of T cell responses to AZD1222 COVID-19 vaccine. Using immunoSEQ multiplex PCR, the repertoire was profiled, and TCRdb retains in-frame clones only, with some absent. The table includes more than 85,000 clones, 87% detected once. The specimen was peripheral blood, collected on day 0 of AZD1222 vaccination. The receptors were gathered from an adult in good health.

This clone showed up just a few times. This chain links TRBV12-3 or TRBV12-4 with TRBJ2-7, with D possibly being TRBD1 (7 bases). V was shortened by 3 bases and J by 4 bases, with 10 bases between the two germline ends. The CDR3 is 13 residues long. CDR3 protein: CASSFRGEYEQYF. In DNA form, the CDR3 reads TGTGCCAGCAGTTTCAGGGGGGAGTACGAGCAGTACTTC.

As DNA, the CDR3 is TGTGCCAGCATCCCCCCACAGATGACGAACACTGAAGCTTTCTTT. It encodes CASIPPQMTNTEAFF. This chain links TRBV5-5 with TRBJ1-1, with D unclear. Trimming pared 6 bases from V and 1 base from J, leaving 16 bases between. The CDR3 length is 15 residues. CDR1 SGHKS and CDR2 YYEKEE come from the germline V gene (reference sequence).

The gene calls are TRBV27 and TRBJ1-2, with D perhaps matching TRBD1 (5 bases). The CDR3 runs to 14 residues. The germline V gene encodes CDR1 MNHEY and CDR2 SMNVEV (reference sequence). V gave up 8 bases and J gave up 5 bases, with 18 bases separating them. The CDR3, as DNA: TGTGCCAGCCGTCGCGCAGGGACGGGGTATGGCTACACCTTC. It is translated as CASRRAGTGYGYTF.

The chain carries TRBV6-5 and TRBJ2-7; D gene uncertain. V lost 8 bases and J lost 2, with 16 bases in between. This CDR3 is 14 amino acids long. Germline V gene lookup returns CDR1 MNHEY and CDR2 SVGAGI. CDR3 DNA sequence: TGTGCCAGCGGCTCGACCACGATCACCTACGAGCAGTACTTC. It translates to CASGSTTITYEQYF.

The V call is TRBV5-1, the J call TRBJ2-3; 8 bases are a match to TRBD1. Germline-derived CDR1 and CDR2 are SGHRS and YFSETQ. V lost 4 bases to trimming and J lost 4 bases; unmatched junction nucleotides: 11. CDR3 size: 16 residues. Here the CDR3 reads CASSPGTGGLPDTQYF. CDR3 in DNA: TGCGCCAGCAGCCCCGGGACAGGTGGGCTCCCAGATACGCAGTATTTT.

This clone was seen a handful of times. J is TRBJ2-2 and V is TRBV6-2 or TRBV6-3, with 13 bases fitting TRBD2. The germline CDR1 and CDR2 sequences are MNHEY and SVGEGT. This CDR3 contains 14 residues. The V gene end was trimmed by 5 bases and the J gene end by 6 bases; junction bases not matched to a gene: 0. CDR3: CASSTSGGAGELFF. DNA of the CDR3: TGTGCCAGCAGTACTAGCGGGGGGGCCGGGGAGCTGTTTTTT.

This chain uses TRBV10-3 with TRBJ1-5; no clear D gene. The CDR3 runs to 19 residues. With 10 bases removed from V and 5 bases from J, the gap between germline ends came to 33 bases. Germline CDR1 reads ENHRY; CDR2 reads SYGVKD. CDR3 sequence reads: CATRQGLLTSRLADQPQHF. The CDR3 DNA reads as TGTGCCACACGCCAAGGTCTGCTCACCTCAAGACTAGCAGATCAGCCCCAGCATTTT.

This clone was detected only a few times. The genes are TRBV7-6 and TRBJ2-7; D may match TRBD1 or TRBD2 (5 bases each). The CDR3 extends over 15 amino acids. The V end was cut by 1 base, the J end by 3 bases, with 13 bases between. Germline V gene lookup returns CDR1 SGHVS and CDR2 FNYEAQ. CDR3 sequence: CASSLEGSGGYEQYF. CDR3 nucleotide sequence: TGTGCCAGCAGCTTAGAGGGGAGCGGTGGCTACGAGCAGTACTTC. Variable domain in full (rest from reference TRBV7-6 and TRBJ2-7): GAGVSQSPRYKVTKRGQDVALRCDPISGHVSLYWYRQALGQGPEFLTYFNYEAQQDKSGLPNDRFSAERPEGSISTLTIQRTEQRDSAMYRCASSLEGSGGYEQYFGPGTRLTVT.

A few counts support this clone. The chain couples TRBV7-9 to TRBJ1-2; D ambiguous. Germline assignment: CDR1 SEHNR and CDR2 FQNEAQ (reference sequence). The CDR3 spans 12 residues. V lost 6 bases and J lost 3, with 8 bases in between. DNA for the CDR3: TGTGCCAGCAGTGACGATTACTATGGCTACACCTTC. Protein sequence: CASSDDYYGYTF.

This chain uses TRBV5-1 with TRBJ1-4; D may be TRBD1 (5 bases). In germline, CDR1 is SGHRS, CDR2 YFSETQ. The V gene lost 4 bases and the J gene lost 0 bases, with 13 bases spanning the gap. The CDR3 runs to 16 residues. The DNA for the CDR3 is TGCGCCAGCAGCCCCACCCTGGGGGCAACTAATGAAAAACTGTTTTTT. Protein product: CASSPTLGATNEKLFF.

The chain joins TRBV11-2 to TRBJ2-3; 14 nucleotides line up with TRBD2. Trimming removed 5 bases from V and 3 bases from J; junction bases left unmatched: 13. Germline CDR1 and CDR2: SGHAT and FQNNGV. CDR3 length: 19 residues. CDR3 sequence: CASSTEDWTSGRRTDTQYF. For the CDR3, the DNA is TGTGCCAGCAGCACCGAAGACTGGACTAGCGGGAGGAGGACAGATACGCAGTATTTT.

This clone was seen once. This chain links TRBV28 with TRBJ1-2; D not certain. The CDR3 is made up of 11 amino acids. Trimming cost V 6 bases and J 7 bases, with 9 bases left between them. CDR1 is MDHEN, CDR2 SYDVKM, per germline. CDR3 coding DNA: TGTGCCAGCAGCCCGGCGCGTGGCTACACCTTC. Amino acids: CASSPARGYTF.

The chain joins TRBV6-5 to TRBJ2-1, with TRBD2 matching 14 bases. Germline assignment: CDR1 MNHEY and CDR2 SVGAGI. The CDR3 is 16 amino acids. J gave up 6 bases and V 2 bases, and 3 bases lay outside the gene matches. CDR3 sequence reads: CASSYPTSGRGNEQFF. CDR3 bases: TGTGCCAGCAGTTACCCGACTAGCGGGAGGGGCAATGAGCAGTTCTTC.

The rearrangement uses TRBV2 and TRBJ2-1; TRBD2 matches 8 bases. With V trimmed by 4 bases and J by 4 bases, 3 bases remained unmatched. Germline V lookup: CDR1 SNHLY, CDR2 FYNNEI. There are 14 residues in the CDR3. In DNA form, the CDR3 reads TGTGCCAGCAGTGTGGCGGGGGGATACAATGAGCAGTTCTTC. It translates to CASSVAGGYNEQFF. The entire variable domain, with the rest obtained from reference TRBV2 and TRBJ2-1, is as follows: EPEVTQTPSHQVTQMGQEVILRCVPISNHLYFYWYRQILGQKVEFLVSFYNNEISEKSEIFDDQFSVERPDGSNFTLKIRSTKLEDSAMYFCASSVAGGYNEQFFGPGTRLTVL.

The gene calls are TRBV10-2 and TRBJ1-1, with D maybe TRBD1 (5 bases). CDR1 is WSHSY, CDR2 SAAADI, per germline. The V gene lost 4 bases and the J gene lost 0 bases, with 12 bases spanning the gap. The length of the CDR3 is 15 residues. The CDR3 DNA follows: TGCGCCAGCAGTGCCGGGGGGTCCTTGAACACTGAAGCTTTCTTT. Encoded protein: CASSAGGSLNTEAFF.

The gene calls are TRBV10-3 and TRBJ1-2; 7 nucleotides align to TRBD1. The germline V gene has CDR1 ENHRY and CDR2 SYGVKD. The CDR3 loop spans 14 amino acids. The V segment lost 6 bases and the J segment 4 bases; nucleotides outside the gene matches: 8. CDR3 in amino acids: CAISRDRDLYGYTF. The CDR3 region has the DNA TGTGCCATCAGCCGAGACAGGGATCTCTATGGCTACACCTTC.

This clone was counted once. This sequence joins TRBV5-1 and TRBJ2-7; 8 bases are shared with TRBD1. The CDR3 has 15 amino acids. Germline values: CDR1 SGHRS, CDR2 YFSETQ. J gave up 5 bases and V 4 bases, and 11 bases lay outside the gene matches. CDR3 region: CASSPEGQGIDEQYF. The CDR3 DNA reads as TGCGCCAGCAGCCCCGAAGGACAGGGCATCGACGAGCAGTACTTC.

This chain links TRBV7-2 with TRBJ2-5, with 8 bases matching TRBD1. The CDR3 extends over 15 amino acids. Germline values: CDR1 SGHTA, CDR2 FQGNSA. J was trimmed by 4 bases and V by 2 bases; bases with no gene match: 6. CDR3 loop: CASSLSGGRGETQYF. The CDR3, as DNA: TGTGCCAGCAGCTTATCAGGGGGCAGGGGAGAGACCCAGTACTTC. Supplemented by reference TRBV7-2 and TRBJ2-5, the full variable domain reads GAGVSQSPSNKVTEKGKDVELRCDPISGHTALYWYRQSLGQGLEFLIYFQGNSAPDKSGLPSDRFSAERTGGSVSTLTIQRTQQEDSAVYLCASSLSGGRGETQYFGPGTRLLVL.

The chain joins TRBV5-1 to TRBJ1-1, with 8 nucleotides matching TRBD1. This CDR3 has 15 residues. Germline CDR1 reads SGHRS; CDR2 reads YFSETQ. Trimming took 2 bases from V and 5 from J; bases not matched to a gene: 8. The DNA of the CDR3 is TGCGCCAGCAGCTTAGCCGACAGGGGAGGGACTGAAGCTTTCTTT. It codes for CASSLADRGGTEAFF.

The chain has TRBV7-2 and TRBJ1-6; 8 positions match TRBD1. This CDR3 comprises 13 residues. Looked up from germline, CDR1 is SGHTA and CDR2 is FQGNSA. The junction had 4 bases not matched to a gene; V was cut back by 5 bases and J by 10 bases. CDR3 amino acids: CASSGQGSSPLHF. For the CDR3, the DNA is TGTGCCAGCAGCGGACAGGGTAGCTCACCCCTCCACTTT.

V is TRBV28 and J is TRBJ2-1; no clear D. CDR1 is MDHEN, CDR2 SYDVKM, per germline. The CDR3 totals 12 residues. V was pared by 3 bases and J by 8 bases, with 8 bases between. The CDR3 region has the DNA TGTGCCAGCAGTTTGTCCGCTTATGAGCAGTTCTTC. Amino acid sequence: CASSLSAYEQFF.

The J gene is TRBJ2-2, the V gene TRBV5-1; no firm D call. In germline, CDR1 is SGHRS, CDR2 YFSETQ. The V and J ends lost 4 bases and 2 bases respectively, with 12 bases between them. The CDR3 is 15 amino acids. The CDR3 DNA sequence: TGCGCCAGCAGCCTGGTCGCAGTTAACACCGGGGAGCTGTTTTTT. It specifies CASSLVAVNTGELFF.